Sequencing of this T cell receptor beta chain was carried out in a study of blood T cell repertoires in COVID-19. Study information: The study drew acute and convalescent COVID-19 samples from the United States, Italy and Spain. T cells, B-cell-depleted T cells, or PBMCs supplied cDNA or gDNA.

CDR3 length: 12 amino acids. Per germline, CDR1 WSHSY and CDR2 SAAADI. This clone was observed a handful of times. Methods used by the authors: From reference gene primer amplification, estimates of nucleated cell counts were derived. The method was immunoSEQ multiplex PCR; TCRdb's version includes in-frame clones alone and lacks a portion of them. That table is the source of V, J and clone size, and D and trimming were worked out from the DNA. This repertoire shows 150,000 to 200,000 clones, 80% found once; its top ten account for about 7.2%. This clonotype was sampled from a man aged 60-69 years with acute or convalescent COVID-19. The rearrangement joins TRBV10-2 to TRBJ2-1; tentative D call: TRBD1 (5 bases). Sequencing was done on a sample of peripheral blood. The CDR3 DNA is TGCGCAGCCCTAGGGGTCTACAATGAGCAGTTCTTC. It yields the protein CAALGVYNEQFF.